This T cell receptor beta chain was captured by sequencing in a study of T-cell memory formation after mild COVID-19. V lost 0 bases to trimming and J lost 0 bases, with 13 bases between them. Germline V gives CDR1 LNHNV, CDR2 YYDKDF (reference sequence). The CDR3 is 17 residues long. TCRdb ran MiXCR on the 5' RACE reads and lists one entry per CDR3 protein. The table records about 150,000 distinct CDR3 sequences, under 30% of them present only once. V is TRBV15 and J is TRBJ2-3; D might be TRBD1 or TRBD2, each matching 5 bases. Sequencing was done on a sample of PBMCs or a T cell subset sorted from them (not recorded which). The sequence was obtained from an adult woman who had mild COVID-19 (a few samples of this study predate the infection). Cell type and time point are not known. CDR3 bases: TGTGCCACCAGCAGAGATCCCACCGGGGCCAGCACAGATACGCAGTATTTT. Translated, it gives CATSRDPTGASTDTQYF.